The 9 T cell receptor beta chains in this list originate from one sample, sequenced in a study of human T cells and chemical hapten exposure. Each CDR3 protein gets one entry after TCRdb re-called the RACE reads with MiXCR. The table has a few hundred thousand distinct CDR3 sequences, around 6% seen once. Time point specified: patch test 2, 6 weeks after DPC sensitization. Treatment noted: therapeutic diphenylcyclopropenone sensitization with weekly scalp DPC. The source was whole blood, collected in connection with sensitization to the hapten diphenylcyclopropenone (DPC). The receptors were sampled from a woman aged 18-35 years with alopecia areata. Some clones in this sample may be carry-over from other donors' samples.

This clonotype was recorded at least ten times. This sequence joins TRBV12-3 or TRBV12-4 and TRBJ1-5; D uncertain. The CDR3 is 12 residues long. Trimming cost V 2 bases and J 9 bases, with 8 bases left between them. CDR3 nucleotides: TGTGCCAGCAGTTTACAAGGGCTGCCCCAGCATTTT. Protein sequence: CASSLQGLPQHF.

This clonotype occurred a few times. The rearrangement links TRBV12-3 or TRBV12-4 to TRBJ2-1, with 8 bases fitting TRBD1. CDR3 length: 17 residues. The trim removed 4 bases at V and 7 bases at J, leaving 15 bases unmatched. DNA of the CDR3: TGTGCCAGCAGTTCAGGAAGAGAACAGGGGGTGAGGAATGAGCAGTTCTTC. Encoded protein: CASSSGREQGVRNEQFF.

The chain recombines TRBV12-3 or TRBV12-4 with TRBJ1-6, with D maybe TRBD1 (6 bases). Trimming removed 3 bases at V and 7 bases at J, with 13 bases between. This CDR3 comprises 15 residues. In DNA form, the CDR3 reads TGTGCCAGCAGTTTCCTGGGCGGGGGCAATTCACCCCTCCACTTT. The encoded protein is CASSFLGGGNSPLHF.

Notes on this clonotype: A much larger clone lies one base from this, so it may be a read error. This chain connects TRBV5-1 to TRBJ2-5; D uncertain. CDR1 is SGHRS, CDR2 YFSETQ, per germline. The CDR3 consists of 14 residues. CDR3 in DNA: TGCGCCAGCTGCTTGGAAAAAGCCCAAGAGACCCAGTACTTC. It encodes CASCLEKAQETQYF.

The chain links TRBV4-1 to TRBJ1-5; D remains unclear. The CDR3 runs 15 residues. V was clipped by 0 bases and J by 3 bases, with 9 bases between them. From germline, CDR1 is MGHRA and CDR2 YSYEKL. In DNA, the CDR3 is TGCGCCAGCAGCCAAGATCGAACCTACAATCAGCCCCAGCATTTT. This encodes CASSQDRTYNQPQHF.

In this sample, this clonotype turned up many times. The gene calls are TRBV12-3 or TRBV12-4 and TRBJ1-4; D unresolved. Trimming removed 6 bases at V and 0 bases at J, with 11 bases between. The CDR3 is 15 amino acids. This CDR3 is CASRPSWSTNEKLFF. The CDR3 DNA reads TGTGCCAGCAGACCCTCCTGGTCAACTAATGAAAAACTGTTTTTT.

A few counts support this clonotype. V and J are TRBV3-1 and TRBJ1-1; maybe TRBD1 (6 bases). V lost 5 bases and J 8 bases, leaving 12 bases between the germline ends. This CDR3 comprises 12 residues. Germline CDR1 LGHDT, CDR2 YNNKEL (reference sequence). For the CDR3, the DNA is TGTGCCAGCAGCGCGGACAGCTGGGAAGCTTTCTTT. Translated: CASSADSWEAFF.

The table lists this clonotype with many counts. This chain uses TRBV7-9 with TRBJ1-2; D is uncertain. The CDR3 is made up of 13 amino acids. Germline V lookup: CDR1 SEHNR, CDR2 FQNEAQ (reference sequence). V was shortened by 2 bases and J by 5 bases, with 9 bases between the two germline ends. The CDR3 sequence: CASSLPLTYGYTF. CDR3 sequence (DNA): TGTGCCAGCAGCTTACCCCTCACTTATGGCTACACCTTC.

This clonotype was recorded many times. V gene TRBV7-9 combines with J gene TRBJ1-2, with a weak D call TRBD1 (5 bases). There are 13 residues in the CDR3. The germline gives CDR1 SEHNR, CDR2 FQNEAQ (reference sequence). V lost 1 base to trimming and J lost 6 bases, with 9 bases between them. CDR3 DNA sequence: TGTGCCAGCAGCTTAGATCAGGGTCATGGCTACACCTTC. Translating gives CASSLDQGHGYTF.